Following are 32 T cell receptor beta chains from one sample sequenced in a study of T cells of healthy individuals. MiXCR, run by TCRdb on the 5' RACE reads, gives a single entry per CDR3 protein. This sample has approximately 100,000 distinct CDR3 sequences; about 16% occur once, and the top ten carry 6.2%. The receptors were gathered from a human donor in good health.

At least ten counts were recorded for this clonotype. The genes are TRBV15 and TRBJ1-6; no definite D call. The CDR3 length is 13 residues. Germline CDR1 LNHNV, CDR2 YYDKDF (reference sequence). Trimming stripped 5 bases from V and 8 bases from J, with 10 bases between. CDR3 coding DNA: TGTGCCACCAGCGCGGGGTTGGATTCACCCCTCCACTTT. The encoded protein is CATSAGLDSPLHF.

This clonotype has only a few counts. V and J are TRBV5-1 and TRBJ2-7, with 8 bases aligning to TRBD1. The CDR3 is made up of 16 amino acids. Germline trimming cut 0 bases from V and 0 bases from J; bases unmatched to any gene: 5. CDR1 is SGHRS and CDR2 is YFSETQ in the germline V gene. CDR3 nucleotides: TGCGCCAGCAGCTTGGCAGGCCAGGGGGCCTCCTACGAGCAGTACTTC. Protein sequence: CASSLAGQGASYEQYF.

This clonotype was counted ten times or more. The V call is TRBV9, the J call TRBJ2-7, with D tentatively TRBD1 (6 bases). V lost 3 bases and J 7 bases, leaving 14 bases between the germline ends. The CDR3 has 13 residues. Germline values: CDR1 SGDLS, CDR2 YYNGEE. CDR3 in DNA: TGTGCCAGCAGCGCGACAGGTTTGGGGGAGCAGTACTTC. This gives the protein CASSATGLGEQYF.

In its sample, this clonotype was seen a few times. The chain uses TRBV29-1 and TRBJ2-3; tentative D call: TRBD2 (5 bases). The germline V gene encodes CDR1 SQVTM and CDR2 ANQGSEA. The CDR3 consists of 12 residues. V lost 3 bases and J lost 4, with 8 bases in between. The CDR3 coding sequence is TGCAGCGTTGACGGAGGCGCAGATACGCAGTATTTT. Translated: CSVDGGADTQYF.

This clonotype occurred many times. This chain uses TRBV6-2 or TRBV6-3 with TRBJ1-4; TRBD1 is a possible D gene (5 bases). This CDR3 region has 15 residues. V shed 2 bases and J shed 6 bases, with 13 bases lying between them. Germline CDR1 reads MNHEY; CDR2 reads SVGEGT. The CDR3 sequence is CASSYAGTPDEKLFF. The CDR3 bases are TGTGCCAGCAGTTACGCCGGGACTCCTGATGAAAAACTGTTTTTT.

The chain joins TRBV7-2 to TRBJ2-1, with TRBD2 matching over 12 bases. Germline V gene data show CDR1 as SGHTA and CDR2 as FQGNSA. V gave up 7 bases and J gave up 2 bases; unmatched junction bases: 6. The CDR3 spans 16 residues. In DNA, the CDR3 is TGTGCCAGCAAACTAGCGGGGGGTCCCACCTACAATGAGCAGTTCTTC. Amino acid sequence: CASKLAGGPTYNEQFF.

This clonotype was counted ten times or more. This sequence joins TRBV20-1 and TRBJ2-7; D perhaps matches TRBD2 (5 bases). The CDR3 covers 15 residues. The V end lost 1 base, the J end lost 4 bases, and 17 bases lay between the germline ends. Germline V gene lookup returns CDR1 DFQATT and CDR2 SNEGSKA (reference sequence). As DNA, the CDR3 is TGCAGTGCTAGAGTAACTAGGAAATTTCCGTACGAGCAGTACTTC. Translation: CSARVTRKFPYEQYF.

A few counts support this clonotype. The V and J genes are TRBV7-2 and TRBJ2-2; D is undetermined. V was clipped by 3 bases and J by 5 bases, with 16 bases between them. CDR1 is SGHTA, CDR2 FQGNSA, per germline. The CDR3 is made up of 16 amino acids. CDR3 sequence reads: CASSLARVSITGELFF. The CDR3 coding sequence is TGTGCCAGCAGCTTGGCCCGGGTTTCAATTACCGGGGAGCTGTTTTTT. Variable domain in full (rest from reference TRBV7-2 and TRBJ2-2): GAGVSQSPSNKVTEKGKDVELRCDPISGHTALYWYRQSLGQGLEFLIYFQGNSAPDKSGLPSDRFSAERTGGSVSTLTIQRTQQEDSAVYLCASSLARVSITGELFFGEGSRLTVL.

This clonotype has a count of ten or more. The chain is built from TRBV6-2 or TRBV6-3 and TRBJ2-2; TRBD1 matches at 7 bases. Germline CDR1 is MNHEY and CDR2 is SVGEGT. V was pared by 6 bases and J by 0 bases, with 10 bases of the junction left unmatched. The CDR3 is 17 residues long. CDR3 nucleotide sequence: TGTGCCAGCAGCAGACAGGGAGTCTACGCGAACACCGGGGAGCTGTTTTTT. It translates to CASSRQGVYANTGELFF.

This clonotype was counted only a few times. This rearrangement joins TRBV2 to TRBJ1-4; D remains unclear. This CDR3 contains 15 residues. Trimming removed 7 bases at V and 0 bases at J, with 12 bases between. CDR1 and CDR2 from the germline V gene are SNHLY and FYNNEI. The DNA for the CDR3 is TGTGCCAGCACCAAAGACCGAACAACTAATGAAAAACTGTTTTTT. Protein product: CASTKDRTTNEKLFF.

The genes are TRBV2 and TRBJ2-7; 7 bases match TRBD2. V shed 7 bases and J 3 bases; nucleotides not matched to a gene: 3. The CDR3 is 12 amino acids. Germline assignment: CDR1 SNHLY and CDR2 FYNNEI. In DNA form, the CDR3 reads TGTGCCAGCACAAGGGACTACTACGAGCAGTACTTC. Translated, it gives CASTRDYYEQYF. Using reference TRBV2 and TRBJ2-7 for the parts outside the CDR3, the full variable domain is EPEVTQTPSHQVTQMGQEVILRCVPISNHLYFYWYRQILGQKVEFLVSFYNNEISEKSEIFDDQFSVERPDGSNFTLKIRSTKLEDSAMYFCASTRDYYEQYFGPGTRLTVT.

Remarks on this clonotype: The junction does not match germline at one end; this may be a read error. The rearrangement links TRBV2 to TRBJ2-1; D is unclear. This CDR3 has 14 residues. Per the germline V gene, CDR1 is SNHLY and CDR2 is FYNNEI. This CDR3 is CASREVARYNEQFF. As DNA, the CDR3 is TGTGCCAGCAGGGAAGTCGCACGGTACAATGAGCAGTTCTTC.

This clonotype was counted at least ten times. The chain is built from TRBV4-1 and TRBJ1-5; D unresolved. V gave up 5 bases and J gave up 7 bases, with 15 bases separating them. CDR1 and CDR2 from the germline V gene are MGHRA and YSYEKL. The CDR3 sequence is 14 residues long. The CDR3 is CASSGVADGQPQHF. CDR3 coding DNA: TGCGCCAGCAGCGGAGTCGCCGACGGGCAGCCCCAGCATTTT.

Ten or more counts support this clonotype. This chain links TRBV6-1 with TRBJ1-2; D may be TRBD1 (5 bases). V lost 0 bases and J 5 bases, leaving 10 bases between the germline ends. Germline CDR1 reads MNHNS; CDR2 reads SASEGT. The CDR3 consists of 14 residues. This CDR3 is CASSEAQGIYGYTF. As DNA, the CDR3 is TGTGCCAGCAGTGAAGCGCAGGGAATTTATGGCTACACCTTC.

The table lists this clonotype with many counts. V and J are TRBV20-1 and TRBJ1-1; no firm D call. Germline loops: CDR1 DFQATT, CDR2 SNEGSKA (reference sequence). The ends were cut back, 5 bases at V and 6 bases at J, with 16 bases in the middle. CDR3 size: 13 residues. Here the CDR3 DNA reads TGCAGTGCTCCCCATGGGCTTGACGCTGAAGCTTTCTTT. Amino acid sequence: CSAPHGLDAEAFF.

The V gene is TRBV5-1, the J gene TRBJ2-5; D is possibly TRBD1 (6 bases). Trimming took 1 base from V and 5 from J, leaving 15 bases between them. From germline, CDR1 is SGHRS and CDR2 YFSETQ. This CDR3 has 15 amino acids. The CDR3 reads CASSLSRQAAETQYF. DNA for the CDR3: TGCGCCAGCAGCTTGTCGCGACAGGCCGCGGAGACCCAGTACTTC.

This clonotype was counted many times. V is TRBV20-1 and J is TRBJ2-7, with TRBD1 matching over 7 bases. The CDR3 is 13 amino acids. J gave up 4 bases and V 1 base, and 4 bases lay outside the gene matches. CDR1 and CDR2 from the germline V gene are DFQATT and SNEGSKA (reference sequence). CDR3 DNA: TGCAGTGCTAGAGGGGACAGAGAATACGAGCAGTACTTC. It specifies CSARGDREYEQYF.

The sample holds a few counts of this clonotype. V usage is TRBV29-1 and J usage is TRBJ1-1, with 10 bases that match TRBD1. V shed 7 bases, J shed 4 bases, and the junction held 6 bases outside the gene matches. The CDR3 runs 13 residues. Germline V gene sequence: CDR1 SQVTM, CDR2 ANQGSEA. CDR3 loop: CSASRTGGTEAFF. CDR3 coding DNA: TGCAGCGCCTCTAGGACAGGGGGCACTGAAGCTTTCTTT.

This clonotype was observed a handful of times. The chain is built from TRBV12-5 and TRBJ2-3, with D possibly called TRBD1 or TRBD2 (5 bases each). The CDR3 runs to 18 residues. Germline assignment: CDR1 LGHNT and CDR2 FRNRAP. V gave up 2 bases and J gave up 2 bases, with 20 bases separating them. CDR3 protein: CASGLNPHGQGDTDTQYF. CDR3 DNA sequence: TGTGCTAGTGGTTTGAATCCTCATGGGCAGGGAGACACAGATACGCAGTATTTT.

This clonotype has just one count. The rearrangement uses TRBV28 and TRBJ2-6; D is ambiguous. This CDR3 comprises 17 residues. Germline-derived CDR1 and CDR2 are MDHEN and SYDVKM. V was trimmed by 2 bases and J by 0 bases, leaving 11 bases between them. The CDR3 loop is CASSLIGVPSGANVLTF. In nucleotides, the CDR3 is TGTGCCAGCAGTTTAATCGGCGTTCCCTCTGGGGCCAACGTCCTGACTTTC.

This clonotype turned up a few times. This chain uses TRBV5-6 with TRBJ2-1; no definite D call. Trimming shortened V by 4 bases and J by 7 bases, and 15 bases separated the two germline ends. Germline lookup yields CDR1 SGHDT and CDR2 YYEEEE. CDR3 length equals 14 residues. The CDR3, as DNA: TGTGCCAGCAGCCCCCGGTTGGGATGGAATGAGCAGTTCTTC. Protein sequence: CASSPRLGWNEQFF.

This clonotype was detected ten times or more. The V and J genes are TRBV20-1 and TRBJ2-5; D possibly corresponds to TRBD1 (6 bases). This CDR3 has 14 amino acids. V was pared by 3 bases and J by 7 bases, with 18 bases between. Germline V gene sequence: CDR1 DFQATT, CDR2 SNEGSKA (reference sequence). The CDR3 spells CSARAGVGFGTQYF. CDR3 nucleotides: TGCAGTGCTAGGGCAGGGGTAGGGTTTGGGACCCAGTACTTC.

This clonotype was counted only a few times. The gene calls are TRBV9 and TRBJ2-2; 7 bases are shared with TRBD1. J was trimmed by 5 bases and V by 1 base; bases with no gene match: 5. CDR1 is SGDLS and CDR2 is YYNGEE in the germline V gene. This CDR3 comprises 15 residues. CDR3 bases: TGTGCCAGCAGCGTACACAGACAGGGAACCGGGGAGCTGTTTTTT. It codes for CASSVHRQGTGELFF.

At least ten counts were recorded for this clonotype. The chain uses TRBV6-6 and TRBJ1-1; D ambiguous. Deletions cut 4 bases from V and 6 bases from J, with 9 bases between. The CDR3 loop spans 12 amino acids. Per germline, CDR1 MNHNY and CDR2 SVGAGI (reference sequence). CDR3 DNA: TGTGCCAGCAGTTTACGAAGAGCTGAAGCTTTCTTT. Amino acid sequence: CASSLRRAEAFF.

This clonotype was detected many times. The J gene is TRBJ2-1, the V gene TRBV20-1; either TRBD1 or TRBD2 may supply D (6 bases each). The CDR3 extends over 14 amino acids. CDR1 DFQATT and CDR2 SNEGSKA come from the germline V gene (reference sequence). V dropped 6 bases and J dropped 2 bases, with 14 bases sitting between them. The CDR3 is CSAWPGATYNEQFF. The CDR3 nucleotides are TGCAGTGCCTGGCCGGGGGCAACCTACAATGAGCAGTTCTTC.

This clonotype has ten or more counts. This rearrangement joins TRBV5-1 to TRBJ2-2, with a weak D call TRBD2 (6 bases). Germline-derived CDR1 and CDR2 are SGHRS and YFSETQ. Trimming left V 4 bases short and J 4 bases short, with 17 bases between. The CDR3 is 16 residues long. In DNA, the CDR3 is TGCGCCAGCAGCCCTGGGGGACTCTTACCCACCGGGGAGCTGTTTTTT. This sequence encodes CASSPGGLLPTGELFF. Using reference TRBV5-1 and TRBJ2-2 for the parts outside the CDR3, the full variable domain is KAGVTQTPRYLIKTRGQQVTLSCSPISGHRSVSWYQQTPGQGLQFLFEYFSETQRNKGNFPGRFSGRQFSNSRSEMNVSTLELGDSALYLCASSPGGLLPTGELFFGEGSRLTVL.

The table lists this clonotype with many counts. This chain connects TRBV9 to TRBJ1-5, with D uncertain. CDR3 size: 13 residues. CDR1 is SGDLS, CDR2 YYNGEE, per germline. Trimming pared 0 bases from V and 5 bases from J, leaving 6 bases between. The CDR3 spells CASSVDGYQPQHF. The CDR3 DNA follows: TGTGCCAGCAGCGTAGACGGATATCAGCCCCAGCATTTT.

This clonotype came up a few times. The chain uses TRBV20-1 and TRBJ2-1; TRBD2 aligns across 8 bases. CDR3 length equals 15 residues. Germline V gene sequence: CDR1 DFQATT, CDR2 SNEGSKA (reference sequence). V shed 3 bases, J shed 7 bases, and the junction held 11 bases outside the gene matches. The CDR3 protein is CSARSAGGPINEQFF. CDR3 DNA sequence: TGCAGTGCTAGGTCCGCGGGAGGCCCCATAAATGAGCAGTTCTTC.

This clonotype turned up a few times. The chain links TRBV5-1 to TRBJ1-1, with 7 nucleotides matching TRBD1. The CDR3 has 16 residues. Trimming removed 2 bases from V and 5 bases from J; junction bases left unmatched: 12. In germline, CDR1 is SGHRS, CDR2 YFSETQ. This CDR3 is CASSFAEDRVGTEAFF. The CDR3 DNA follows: TGCGCCAGCAGCTTCGCCGAAGACAGGGTTGGGACTGAAGCTTTCTTT. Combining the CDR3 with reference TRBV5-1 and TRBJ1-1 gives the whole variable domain KAGVTQTPRYLIKTRGQQVTLSCSPISGHRSVSWYQQTPGQGLQFLFEYFSETQRNKGNFPGRFSGRQFSNSRSEMNVSTLELGDSALYLCASSFAEDRVGTEAFFGQGTRLTVV.

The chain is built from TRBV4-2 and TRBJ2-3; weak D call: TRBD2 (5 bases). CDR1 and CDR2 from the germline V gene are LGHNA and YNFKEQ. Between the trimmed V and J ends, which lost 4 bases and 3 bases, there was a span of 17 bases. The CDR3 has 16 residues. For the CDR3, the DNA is TGTGCCAGCAGCCTACAGCCGCGGGTTGGAACAGATACGCAGTATTTT. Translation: CASSLQPRVGTDTQYF.

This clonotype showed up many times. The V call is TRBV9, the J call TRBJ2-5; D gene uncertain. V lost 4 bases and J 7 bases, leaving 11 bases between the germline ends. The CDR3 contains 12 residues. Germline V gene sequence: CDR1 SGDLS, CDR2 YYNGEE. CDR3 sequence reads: CASSPDHTTQYF. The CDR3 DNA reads TGTGCCAGCAGCCCGGACCACACGACCCAGTACTTC.

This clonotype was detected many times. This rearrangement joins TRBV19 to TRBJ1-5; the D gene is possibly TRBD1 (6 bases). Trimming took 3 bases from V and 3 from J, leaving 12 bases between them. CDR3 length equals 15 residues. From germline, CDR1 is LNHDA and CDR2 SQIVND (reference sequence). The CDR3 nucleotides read TGTGCCAGTAGTATCCCGCGACAGGTCAATCAGCCCCAGCATTTT. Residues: CASSIPRQVNQPQHF.